These 22 T cell receptor beta chains originate from one sample sequenced in a study of control samples from healthy donors and cancer patients (dated by TCRdb to about 2020). Library preparation employed the immunoSEQ multiplex PCR assay. The table was pulled from immuneACCESS by TCRdb, which kept in-frame rearrangements only. Such tables lose some clones; where checked, under half of the loss comes from unresolved V genes, and the rest has no known cause. The table for this sample lists 95,000 to 150,000 clones; almost 95% of them were counted only once. The top ten clonotypes cover 0.58% of the sample. Sample: PBMCs. These receptors were collected from an elderly man with head and neck cancer.

This chain links TRBV7-7 with TRBJ2-2; 9 bases map to TRBD1. Germline lookup yields CDR1 SSHAT and CDR2 FNYEAQ (reference sequence). The CDR3 is made up of 14 amino acids. With V trimmed by 5 bases and J by 5 bases, 3 bases remained unmatched. The CDR3 bases are TGTGCCAGCAGCCAGACAGGGGGGACCGGGGAGCTGTTTTTT. Amino acid sequence: CASSQTGGTGELFF.

The chain employs TRBV4-1 and TRBJ1-5; 8 nucleotides agree with TRBD1. The germline CDR1 and CDR2 sequences are MGHRA and YSYEKL. Unmatched junction bases numbered 15, after V lost 1 base and J lost 7 bases. The length of the CDR3 is 18 residues. Here the CDR3 reads CASSQAITGQGSRQPQHF. The CDR3, as DNA: TGCGCCAGCAGCCAAGCGATTACCGGACAGGGAAGCAGGCAGCCCCAGCATTTT.

CDR3 residues: CASSYSAGTGTYEQYF. CDR3 DNA sequence: TGTGCCAGCAGTTACTCCGCCGGGACAGGGACCTACGAGCAGTACTTC. The chain couples TRBV6-5 to TRBJ2-7; 9 bases are shared with TRBD1. Looked up from germline, CDR1 is MNHEY and CDR2 is SVGAGI. The CDR3 spans 16 residues. V lost 0 bases, J lost 2 bases, and 5 bases stayed unmatched.

The chain combines TRBV5-6 with TRBJ1-4, with D hard to call. V was shortened by 1 base and J by 0 bases, with 10 bases between the two germline ends. Germline CDR1 and CDR2: SGHDT and YYEEEE. The CDR3 runs 16 residues. CDR3: CASSLRPVATNEKLFF. The DNA of the CDR3 is TGTGCCAGCAGCTTGCGCCCAGTTGCAACTAATGAAAAACTGTTTTTT. Using reference TRBV5-6 and TRBJ1-4 for the parts outside the CDR3, the full variable domain is DAGVTQSPTHLIKTRGQQVTLRCSPKSGHDTVSWYQQALGQGPQFIFQYYEEEERQRGNFPDRFSGHQFPNYSSELNVNALLLGDSALYLCASSLRPVATNEKLFFGSGTQLSVL.

The CDR3 bases are TGTGCCAGCAGCTCAGGTAGAGGGGACCAAGAGACCCAGTACTTC. Translation gives CASSSGRGDQETQYF. The chain employs TRBV7-2 and TRBJ2-5; perhaps D is TRBD1 or TRBD2 (5 bases each). V was shortened by 4 bases and J by 0 bases, with 12 bases between the two germline ends. Looked up from germline, CDR1 is SGHTA and CDR2 is FQGNSA. There are 15 residues in the CDR3.

This chain uses TRBV4-2 with TRBJ1-2, with D perhaps matching TRBD1 (6 bases). V dropped 11 bases and J dropped 4 bases, with 14 bases sitting between them. Germline values: CDR1 LGHNA, CDR2 YNFKEQ. CDR3 length: 12 amino acids. This CDR3 is CAAGGASYGYTF. CDR3 sequence (DNA): TGTGCCGCGGGGGGGGCGAGCTATGGCTACACCTTC.

CDR3 nucleotide sequence: TGTGCCAGCAGTAGGACCGAAAAACTGTTTTTT. Residues: CASSRTEKLFF. The chain carries TRBV7-9 and TRBJ1-4; no reliable D call. Germline CDR1 and CDR2: SEHNR and FQNEAQ (reference sequence). Trimming took off 6 bases at V and 8 bases at J, with 7 bases between the two ends. The CDR3 consists of 11 residues.

The rearrangement joins TRBV6-5 to TRBJ2-7; the D gene is possibly TRBD2 (6 bases). V dropped 6 bases and J dropped 0 bases, with 12 bases sitting between them. CDR1 is MNHEY, CDR2 SVGAGI, per germline. This CDR3 has 14 residues. CDR3 loop: CASSQAGPSYEQYF. CDR3 sequence (DNA): TGTGCCAGCAGCCAAGCGGGCCCCTCCTACGAGCAGTACTTC.

The J gene is TRBJ2-7, the V gene TRBV30, with D unclear. CDR1 is GTSNPN, CDR2 SVGIG, per germline (reference sequence). The CDR3 totals 15 residues. Between the trimmed V and J ends, which lost 2 bases and 0 bases, there was a span of 14 bases. The CDR3 is CAWSFGRRISYEQYF. CDR3 in DNA: TGTGCCTGGAGTTTCGGACGCCGAATCTCCTACGAGCAGTACTTC.

This clone was counted once. The rearrangement links TRBV5-1 to TRBJ2-2, with D maybe TRBD2 (6 bases). V lost 4 bases to trimming and J lost 3 bases, with 10 bases between them. The germline CDR1 and CDR2 sequences are SGHRS and YFSETQ. CDR3 size: 14 residues. Here the CDR3 DNA reads TGCGCCAGCAGCACCGGGACTTACACCGGGGAGCTGTTTTTT. Its protein product is CASSTGTYTGELFF.

CDR3 coding DNA: TGTGCCAGTAGTATCCTTCGACAGGGGGGCTATGGCTACACCTTC. Translation gives CASSILRQGGYGYTF. The J gene is TRBJ1-2, the V gene TRBV19; 9 nucleotides line up with TRBD1. Germline assignment: CDR1 LNHDA and CDR2 SQIVND (reference sequence). V was pared by 3 bases and J by 4 bases, with 6 bases of the junction left unmatched. The CDR3 runs 15 residues.

V is TRBV5-6 and J is TRBJ2-4; 9 bases fit TRBD1. The junction had 7 bases not matched to a gene; V was cut back by 1 base and J by 8 bases. There are 15 residues in the CDR3. The germline V gene encodes CDR1 SGHDT and CDR2 YYEEEE. CDR3 loop: CASSLTGGARDIQYF. CDR3 nucleotides: TGTGCCAGCAGCTTGACAGGGGGCGCGAGGGACATTCAGTACTTC.

This clone was seen once. This chain joins TRBV30 and TRBJ2-3; 11 positions agree with TRBD2. This CDR3 is 15 amino acids long. CDR1 GTSNPN and CDR2 SVGIG come from the germline V gene (reference sequence). Germline trimming cut 1 base from V and 3 bases from J; bases unmatched to any gene: 3. The CDR3 region has the DNA TGTGCCTGGAGTGCGCTAGCGGGGGGTACAGATACGCAGTATTTT. This gives the protein CAWSALAGGTDTQYF.

The chain combines TRBV5-6 with TRBJ1-5, with D possibly matching TRBD1 (5 bases). V lost 0 bases to trimming and J lost 1 base, with 8 bases between them. The germline CDR1 and CDR2 sequences are SGHDT and YYEEEE. The CDR3 length is 15 residues. Here the CDR3 DNA reads TGTGCCAGCAGCTTGGAGGGGCGCAGCAATCAGCCCCAGCATTTT. This encodes CASSLEGRSNQPQHF.

This rearrangement joins TRBV19 to TRBJ1-1, with a weak D call TRBD1 (5 bases). The CDR3 spans 14 residues. CDR1 and CDR2 from the germline V gene are LNHDA and SQIVND (reference sequence). The V gene lost 0 bases and the J gene lost 11 bases, with 16 bases spanning the gap. DNA for the CDR3: TGTGCCAGTAGTATAGATACTTCCGCCGCAGGGGCTTTCTTT. It yields the protein CASSIDTSAAGAFF.

The rearrangement links TRBV11-2 to TRBJ2-7; D is unclear. This CDR3 spans 11 amino acids. The V gene lost 5 bases and the J gene lost 2 bases, with 4 bases spanning the gap. The germline gives CDR1 SGHAT, CDR2 FQNNGV. CDR3 coding DNA: TGTGCCAGCAGCACCGCCTACGAGCAGTACTTC. Translating gives CASSTAYEQYF.

The chain couples TRBV7-2 to TRBJ2-3; no clear D gene. The germline V gene has CDR1 SGHTA and CDR2 FQGNSA. The CDR3 extends over 12 amino acids. Trimming took 4 bases from V and 2 from J, leaving 4 bases between them. CDR3: CASSSATDTQYF. In DNA form, the CDR3 reads TGTGCCAGCAGCTCCGCCACAGATACGCAGTATTTT.

The rearrangement joins TRBV19 to TRBJ2-6; D is uncertain. This CDR3 spans 15 amino acids. Trimming cost V 7 bases and J 0 bases, with 10 bases left between them. CDR1 and CDR2 from the germline V gene are LNHDA and SQIVND (reference sequence). CDR3 loop: CASIAASSGANVLTF. The DNA for the CDR3 is TGTGCCAGTATCGCAGCTAGCTCTGGGGCCAACGTCCTGACTTTC.

The table lists this clone with a few counts. The V gene is TRBV30, the J gene TRBJ2-7; D is possibly TRBD1 (6 bases). The CDR3 extends over 13 amino acids. CDR1 and CDR2 (germline): GTSNPN, SVGIG (reference sequence). Trimming left V 4 bases short and J 2 bases short, with 12 bases between. The CDR3 is CAWTYRAAYEQYF. As DNA, the CDR3 is TGTGCCTGGACCTACAGGGCCGCCTACGAGCAGTACTTC.

The chain combines TRBV6-6 with TRBJ2-6; either TRBD1 or TRBD2 may supply D (5 bases each). This CDR3 has 11 amino acids. Germline V CDR1 and CDR2: MNHNY, SVGAGI (reference sequence). With 5 bases removed from V and 10 bases from J, the gap between germline ends came to 6 bases. CDR3 residues: CASSEGNVLTF. In DNA, the CDR3 is TGTGCCAGCAGTGAGGGGAACGTCCTGACTTTC.

The chain is built from TRBV27 and TRBJ1-1; D not certain. Trimming left V 0 bases short and J 1 base short, with 9 bases between. The CDR3 totals 15 residues. The V gene's germline CDR1 is MNHEY and CDR2 SMNVEV (reference sequence). The CDR3, as DNA: TGTGCCAGCAGTTTATCGCGGGTTTCGAACACTGAAGCTTTCTTT. Amino acid sequence: CASSLSRVSNTEAFF.

The chain has TRBV30 and TRBJ1-3, with D perhaps TRBD1 (5 bases). This CDR3 comprises 16 residues. V was shortened by 4 bases and J by 0 bases, with 16 bases between the two germline ends. Germline V gene sequence: CDR1 GTSNPN, CDR2 SVGIG (reference sequence). The CDR3 loop is CAWNTGAVFSGNTIYF. CDR3 nucleotides: TGTGCCTGGAACACAGGCGCGGTTTTCTCTGGAAACACCATATATTTT.